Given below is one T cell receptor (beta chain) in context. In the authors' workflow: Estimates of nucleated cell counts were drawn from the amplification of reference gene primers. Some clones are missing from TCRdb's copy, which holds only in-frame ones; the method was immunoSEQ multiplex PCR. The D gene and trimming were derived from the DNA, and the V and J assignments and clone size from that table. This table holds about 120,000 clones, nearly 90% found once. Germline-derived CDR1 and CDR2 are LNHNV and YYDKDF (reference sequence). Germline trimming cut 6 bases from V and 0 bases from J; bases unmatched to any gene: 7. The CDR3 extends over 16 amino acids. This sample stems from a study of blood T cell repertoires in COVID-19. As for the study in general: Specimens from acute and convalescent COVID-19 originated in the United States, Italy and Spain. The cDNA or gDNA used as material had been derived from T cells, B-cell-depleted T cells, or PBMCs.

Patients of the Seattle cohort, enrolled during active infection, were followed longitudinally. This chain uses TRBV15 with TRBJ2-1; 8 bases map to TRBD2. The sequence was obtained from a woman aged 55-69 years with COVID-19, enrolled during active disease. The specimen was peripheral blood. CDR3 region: CATRDASGSSYNEQFF. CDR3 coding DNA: TGTGCCACCAGGGACGCGAGCGGGAGCTCCTACAATGAGCAGTTCTTC. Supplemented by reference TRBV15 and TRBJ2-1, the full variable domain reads DAMVIQNPRYQVTQFGKPVTLSCSQTLNHNVMYWYQQKSSQAPKLLFHYYDKDFNNEADTPDNFQSRRPNTSFCFLDIRSPGLGDTAMYLCATRDASGSSYNEQFFGPGTRLTVL.